The rows below give T cell receptor beta chains drawn from one sample of a study of blood T cell repertoires in COVID-19. TCRdb keeps only in-frame clones here, not all; method: immunoSEQ multiplex PCR. The sample yields 150,000 to 200,000 clones, roughly 82% seen once. Sequences were obtained from PBMCs or T cells enriched from blood (not recorded which). The receptors were gathered from a man aged 40-50 years who had recovered from COVID-19. Both conserved end residues are part of each CDR3. A D gene is named only where the DNA matches it firmly. Some rows have no size entry. The others give once, few or many, or a class for an expanded clone.

j_gene | d_gene | v_gene | abundance | CDR3nt | CDR3aa
TRBJ1-3 | TRBD1 | TRBV9 | . | TGTGCCAGCAGCGTGGCCGGGACAGGGTATGGAAACACCATATATTTT | CASSVAGTGYGNTIYF
TRBJ2-2 | TRBD2 | TRBV19 | . | TGTGCCAGTAGTATGGGACTAGCAGTTACCGGGGAGCTGTTTTTT | CASSMGLAVTGELFF
TRBJ2-7 | . | TRBV5-4 | . | TGTGCCAGCAGCTTGGCAGGGGAGGGGTACGAGCAGTACTTC | CASSLAGEGYEQYF
TRBJ2-3 | . | TRBV18 | . | TGTGCCAGCTCACCCGTTAGCACAGATACGCAGTATTTT | CASSPVSTDTQYF
TRBJ2-2 | TRBD2 | TRBV6-2/TRBV6-3 | once | TGTGCCAGCAGTACCCGGACTAGTTCGGAGGAGCTGTTTTTT | CASSTRTSSEELFF
TRBJ1-3 | . | TRBV18 | . | TGTGCCAGCTCACCGGAACAGGGTGACGCCATATATTTT | CASSPEQGDAIYF
TRBJ1-5 | TRBD1 | TRBV18 | . | TGTGCCAGCTCACCACCGGGACAGGGGAATCAGCCCCAGCATTTT | CASSPPGQGNQPQHF
TRBJ2-3 | . | TRBV7-2 | . | TGTGCCAGCAGCTTGGCCCTCCGGGGCGGGACTAGCACAGATACGCAGTATTTT | CASSLALRGGTSTDTQYF
TRBJ1-1 | . | TRBV10-3 | . | TGTGCCATCAGTGTCGACAGGAGGACTGAAGCTTTCTTT | CAISVDRRTEAFF
TRBJ2-7 | . | TRBV21-1 | . | TGTGCCAGCAGCAAAACCGGGACTAGCGGGAGCGAGCAGTACTTC | CASSKTGTSGSEQYF
TRBJ1-2 | TRBD1 | TRBV18 | . | TGTGCCAGCTCACCTACGCCGGGACAGGGGAACGGCTACACCTTC | CASSPTPGQGNGYTF
TRBJ1-2 | TRBD1 | TRBV28 | . | TGTGCCAGCAGTCCACGGGACAGGGGTGACTATGGCTACACCTTC | CASSPRDRGDYGYTF
TRBJ2-7 | TRBD2 | TRBV7-2 | few | TGTGCCAGCAGCTGGGGGACTAGCGGAGGCGGGGACGAGCAGTACTTC | CASSWGTSGGGDEQYF
TRBJ2-3 | . | TRBV4-1 | once | TGCGCCAGCAGCCAAGAGGGGGGGGCAGGTAACACAGATACGCAGTATTTT | CASSQEGGAGNTDTQYF
TRBJ2-5 | TRBD1 | TRBV28 | . | TGTGCCAGCAGTTTTGGGGACAGGGCTGCAGAGACCCAGTACTTC | CASSFGDRAAETQYF
TRBJ1-2 | . | TRBV6-4 | . | TGTGCCAGCAGTAGCGGACAGCGCTATGGCTACACCTTC | CASSSGQRYGYTF
TRBJ2-3 | . | TRBV12-5 | . | TGTGCTAGTGGTCCGAGAGGGGATACGCAGTATTTT | CASGPRGDTQYF
TRBJ2-1 | TRBD1 | TRBV7-9 | . | TGTGCCAGCAGCTTAGAAACAGGGGGCAATGAGCAGTTCTTC | CASSLETGGNEQFF
TRBJ1-6 | TRBD1 | TRBV2 | . | TGTGCCAGCAGGGAGACAGGGGAAGCCGTTGATTCACCCCTCCACTTT | CASRETGEAVDSPLHF
TRBJ2-1 | TRBD2 | TRBV10-2 | . | TGCGCCAGCAGTGAGTTTAGCGGGAGGACCCGCAATGAGCAGTTCTTC | CASSEFSGRTRNEQFF
TRBJ1-1 | TRBD1 | TRBV5-6 | . | TGTGCCAGCAGCTTGACAGGGGACACTGAAGCTTTCTTT | CASSLTGDTEAFF
TRBJ2-5 | . | TRBV24-1 | . | TGTGCCACCAGTGACAACCAGGGGTCGTGGGAGACCCAGTACTTC | CATSDNQGSWETQYF
TRBJ1-2 | . | TRBV28 | . | TGTGCCAGCGCCGGTTTCTATGGCTACACCTTC | CASAGFYGYTF
TRBJ2-3 | . | TRBV19 | . | TGTGCCAGTAGTACAACAGGGATAACCGGCACAGATACGCAGTATTTT | CASSTTGITGTDTQYF
TRBJ2-1 | . | TRBV11-1 | . | TGTGCCAGCAGCTTATGGGCTCCAAGCTCCTACAATGAGCAGTTCTTC | CASSLWAPSSYNEQFF
TRBJ2-7 | . | TRBV18 | . | TGTGCCAGCTCACCACCGGCAGACTCCTACGAGCAGTACTTC | CASSPPADSYEQYF
TRBJ2-5 | TRBD2 | TRBV14 | . | TGTGCCAGCAGCCAACTGGGACTAGCGGAAGAGACCCAGTACTTC | CASSQLGLAEETQYF
TRBJ2-3 | . | TRBV4-1 | . | TGCGCCAGCAGCCCACAGGGCGCAGATACGCAGTATTTT | CASSPQGADTQYF
TRBJ2-7 | TRBD2 | TRBV3-1/TRBV3-2 | once | TGTGCCAGCAGCCAGGAAGCGGGAGGGCCGGCCGAGCAGTACTTC | CASSQEAGGPAEQYF
TRBJ2-2 | TRBD2 | TRBV5-1 | . | TGCGCCAGCAGCGCCGGACTAGTAGGTCACACCGGGGAGCTGTTTTTT | CASSAGLVGHTGELFF